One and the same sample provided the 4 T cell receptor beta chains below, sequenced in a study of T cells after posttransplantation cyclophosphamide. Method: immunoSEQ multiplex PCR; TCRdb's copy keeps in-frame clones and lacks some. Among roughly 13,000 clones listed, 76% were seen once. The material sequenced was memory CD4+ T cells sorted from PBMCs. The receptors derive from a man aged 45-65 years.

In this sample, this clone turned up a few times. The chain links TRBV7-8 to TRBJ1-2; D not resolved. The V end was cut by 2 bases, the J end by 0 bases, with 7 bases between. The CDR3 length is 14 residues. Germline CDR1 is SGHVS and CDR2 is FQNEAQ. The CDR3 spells CASSLRISNYGYTF. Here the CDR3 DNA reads TGTGCCAGCAGCTTACGTATATCTAACTATGGCTACACCTTC. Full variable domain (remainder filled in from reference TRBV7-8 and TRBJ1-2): GAGVSQSPRYKVAKRGQDVALRCDPISGHVSLFWYQQALGQGPEFLTYFQNEAQLDKSGLPSDRFFAERPEGSVSTLKIQRTQQEDSAVYLCASSLRISNYGYTFGSGTRLTVV.

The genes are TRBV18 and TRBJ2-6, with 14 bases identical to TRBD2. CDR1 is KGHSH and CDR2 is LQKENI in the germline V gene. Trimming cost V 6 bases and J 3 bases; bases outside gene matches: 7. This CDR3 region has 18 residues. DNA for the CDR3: TGTGCCAGCTCTCGGGGACTAGCGGGAGAGGTTGGGGCCAACGTCCTGACTTTC. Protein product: CASSRGLAGEVGANVLTF.

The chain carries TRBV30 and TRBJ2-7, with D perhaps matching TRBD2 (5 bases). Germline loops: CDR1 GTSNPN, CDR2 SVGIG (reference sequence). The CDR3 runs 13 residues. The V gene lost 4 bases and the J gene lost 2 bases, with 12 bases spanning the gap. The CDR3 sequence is CAWNPGITYEQYF. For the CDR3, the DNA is TGTGCCTGGAATCCGGGGATTACCTACGAGCAGTACTTC.

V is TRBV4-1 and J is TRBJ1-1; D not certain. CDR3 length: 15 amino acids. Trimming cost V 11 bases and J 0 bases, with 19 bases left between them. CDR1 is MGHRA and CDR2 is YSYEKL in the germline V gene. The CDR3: CASRLLQDLNTEAFF. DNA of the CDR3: TGCGCCTCCCGCTTACTACAAGATTTGAACACTGAAGCTTTCTTT.